The T cell receptor beta chain under discussion was sequenced for a study of cytomegalovirus exposure and HLA in healthy donors. The PCR used 60 Vbeta and 13 Jbeta primers. Sequenced by immunoSEQ multiplex PCR; TCRdb stores in-frame clones only, minus some. Of some 90,000 clones in the sample, over 60% were seen once. This CDR3 comprises 16 residues. Germline V gene sequence: CDR1 SNHLY, CDR2 FYNNEI. With 3 bases clipped from V and 3 bases from J, the junction kept 7 bases outside the gene matches. The sample taken for sequencing was PBMCs. This TCR came from a boy between 5 and 17 years old in good health and CMV-seropositive. The chain is built from TRBV2 and TRBJ2-1, with 8 bases that match TRBD2. The CDR3 reads CASSDSAGAIYNEQFF. The CDR3 DNA follows: TGTGCCAGCAGTGACTCAGCGGGGGCGATCTACAATGAGCAGTTCTTC. The whole variable domain, remainder taken from reference TRBV2 and TRBJ2-1, is EPEVTQTPSHQVTQMGQEVILRCVPISNHLYFYWYRQILGQKVEFLVSFYNNEISEKSEIFDDQFSVERPDGSNFTLKIRSTKLEDSAMYFCASSDSAGAIYNEQFFGPGTRLTVL.